This T cell receptor (beta chain) was obtained from a study of T cells in Graves' hyperthyroidism and ophthalmopathy. TCR beta CDR3 regions were amplified from RNA transcripts. HTBI primers were used for first-round RT-PCR of the TCR CDR3. TCRdb processed the multiplex PCR reads anew with MiXCR; each CDR3 protein has one entry. The data show some 510,000 distinct CDR3 sequences, with just over 45% seen just once and 8.2% held by the top ten. Trimming pared 10 bases from V and 0 bases from J, leaving 22 bases between. Germline assignment: CDR1 MNHEY and CDR2 SVGAGI. CDR3 length: 18 amino acids. Sequencing was performed on peripheral blood or thyroid tissue (not recorded which). This TCR derives from a woman in her late teens or twenties with Graves' hyperthyroidism. The rearrangement joins TRBV6-5 to TRBJ2-6; D may correspond to TRBD1 or TRBD2 (6 bases each). For the CDR3, the DNA is TGTGCCATCAGCCATCCCAAGGGGGGCAGCTCTGGGGCCAACGTCCTGACTTTC. Translating gives CAISHPKGGSSGANVLTF.